These 5 T cell receptor beta chains originate from one sample sequenced in a study of T-cell memory formation after mild COVID-19. TCRdb reprocessed the 5' RACE reads with MiXCR, giving one entry per CDR3 protein. The data contain about 560,000 distinct CDR3 sequences, about a fifth of them singletons. Sequenced sample: PBMCs or a T cell subset sorted from them (not recorded which). These receptor sequences come from an adult woman who had mild COVID-19 (a few samples of this study predate the infection). Cell type and time point are not known.

V gene TRBV20-1 combines with J gene TRBJ2-7; D is possibly TRBD1 or TRBD2 (5 bases each). The CDR3 sequence is 13 residues long. The ends were cut back, 2 bases at V and 3 bases at J, with 11 bases in the middle. From germline, CDR1 is DFQATT and CDR2 SNEGSKA (reference sequence). CDR3 bases: TGCAGTGCTAGACCGCCAGGGAGCTACGAGCAGTACGTC. This codes for CSARPPGSYEQYV.

This clonotype was found a few times. V and J are TRBV7-3 and TRBJ2-6; a possible D gene is TRBD2 (6 bases). Germline V gene data show CDR1 as SGHTA and CDR2 as FQGTGA. CDR3 size: 15 residues. Trimming removed 3 bases from V and 7 bases from J, with 13 bases in between. This chain's CDR3 is CASSLGGFDANVLTF. CDR3 sequence (DNA): TGTGCCAGCAGCTTGGGGGGATTCGATGCCAACGTCCTGACTTTC.

The chain has TRBV4-3 and TRBJ2-7; D is possibly TRBD2 (5 bases). The CDR3 spans 15 residues. Deletions cut 4 bases from V and 8 bases from J, with 21 bases between. The V gene's germline CDR1 is LGHNA and CDR2 YSLEER. The CDR3 DNA follows: TGCGCCAGCAGCCTCGTCGGACTCTCCCGGGGAAAGCAGTACTTC. Protein product: CASSLVGLSRGKQYF.

V is TRBV4-1 and J is TRBJ2-3; no firm D call. The CDR3 has 16 amino acids. Per the germline V gene, CDR1 is MGHRA and CDR2 is YSYEKL. Between the trimmed V and J ends, which lost 4 bases and 1 base, there was a span of 15 bases. Written as DNA, the CDR3 is TGCGCCAGCAGCCTGAGAGGAATAAGCGGCACAGATACGCAGTATTTT. This codes for CASSLRGISGTDTQYF.

The chain recombines TRBV6-6 with TRBJ2-1; 11 nucleotides line up with TRBD2. Germline assignment: CDR1 MNHNY and CDR2 SVGAGI (reference sequence). This CDR3 has 15 amino acids. V lost 6 bases and J lost 7; bases outside the gene matches: 8. For the CDR3, the DNA is TGTGCCAGCAGCCCCATAGCGGGAGGGCAAAATGAGCAGTTCTTC. Its protein is CASSPIAGGQNEQFF.